These 27 T cell receptor beta chains were all obtained from the same sample, sequenced in a study of radiation and T cells in renal cell carcinoma. Regarding time point: blood 2 weeks post-SBRT. The treatment is: 15 Gy SBRT to primary tumor, nephrectomy 4 weeks later. Sequencing was performed with immunoSEQ multiplex PCR; in TCRdb, only in-frame clones are kept and a portion is missing. The data hold some 75,000 clones, with roughly 80% observed a single time. The specimen was blood, collected from a patient whose treatment included radiotherapy and nephrectomy. The receptors derive from a man in his sixties with renal cell carcinoma.

The chain has TRBV27 and TRBJ2-6, with a tentative D call TRBD1 (6 bases). The V end was cut by 5 bases, the J end by 0 bases, with 20 bases between. Per germline, CDR1 MNHEY and CDR2 SMNVEV (reference sequence). The CDR3 is made up of 19 amino acids. This CDR3 reads CASSPLTGFTFSGANVLTF. Written as DNA, the CDR3 is TGTGCCAGCAGTCCCTTGACAGGCTTCACTTTCTCTGGGGCCAACGTCCTGACTTTC.

The chain combines TRBV27 with TRBJ1-2; no firm D call. The CDR3 sequence is 13 residues long. Trimming removed 4 bases from V and 8 bases from J, with 14 bases in between. Germline CDR1 is MNHEY and CDR2 is SMNVEV (reference sequence). The CDR3 is CASSSDTLGGYTF. The CDR3 DNA reads as TGTGCCAGCAGTTCAGACACACTCGGGGGCTACACCTTC.

Only one count was recorded for this clone. The chain recombines TRBV9 with TRBJ2-3, with D tentatively TRBD1 or TRBD2 (5 bases each). The CDR3 length is 16 residues. The germline gives CDR1 SGDLS, CDR2 YYNGEE. V lost 0 bases to trimming and J lost 0 bases, with 11 bases between them. CDR3 protein: CASSVGGARSTDTQYF. CDR3 sequence (DNA): TGTGCCAGCAGCGTAGGAGGGGCGAGAAGCACAGATACGCAGTATTTT.

The chain joins TRBV30 to TRBJ1-2; D might be TRBD1 (5 bases). Germline V gene sequence: CDR1 GTSNPN, CDR2 SVGIG (reference sequence). The V end was cut by 0 bases, the J end by 4 bases, with 9 bases between. CDR3 size: 13 residues. CDR3: CAWSVLGGYGYTF. CDR3 bases: TGTGCCTGGAGTGTCCTGGGGGGCTATGGCTACACCTTC.

This clone was observed a few times. V gene TRBV29-1 combines with J gene TRBJ1-1, with 8 bases fitting TRBD1. The junction had 10 bases not matched to a gene; V was cut back by 7 bases and J by 3 bases. Germline V gene lookup returns CDR1 SQVTM and CDR2 ANQGSEA. CDR3 length equals 14 residues. CDR3 sequence reads: CSAITGGGHTEAFF. In DNA form, the CDR3 reads TGCAGCGCTATTACAGGGGGGGGACACACTGAAGCTTTCTTT.

The chain combines TRBV5-6 with TRBJ2-5; D is possibly TRBD1 (6 bases). The CDR3 sequence is 15 residues long. Per germline, CDR1 SGHDT and CDR2 YYEEEE. V was cut by 2 bases and J by 5 bases, with 16 bases left in between. The CDR3 reads CASSFLTGRGETQYF. The CDR3 DNA is TGTGCCAGCAGCTTCTTGACAGGACGCGGGGAGACCCAGTACTTC.

In its sample, this clone ranks as medium-sized. V usage is TRBV7-9 and J usage is TRBJ2-7; tentatively, D is TRBD1 or TRBD2 (6 bases each). The germline V gene has CDR1 SEHNR and CDR2 FQNEAQ (reference sequence). Deletions cut 5 bases from V and 8 bases from J, with 13 bases between. The CDR3 has 12 amino acids. CDR3 sequence reads: CASSPQGGQQYF. In DNA form, the CDR3 reads TGTGCCAGCAGCCCGCAAGGGGGGCAGCAGTACTTC.

V usage is TRBV27 and J usage is TRBJ2-4; 11 nucleotides agree with TRBD2. Germline values: CDR1 MNHEY, CDR2 SMNVEV (reference sequence). The CDR3 runs 18 residues. Trimming cost V 4 bases and J 3 bases; bases outside gene matches: 11. This chain's CDR3 is CASSSRTSGSYVKNIQYF. In DNA, the CDR3 is TGTGCCAGCAGTTCCCGGACTAGCGGGTCTTATGTCAAAAACATTCAGTACTTC.

The chain recombines TRBV5-1 with TRBJ2-5; D is ambiguous. V shed 2 bases and J shed 0 bases, with 11 bases lying between them. The CDR3 runs to 15 residues. Germline V lookup: CDR1 SGHRS, CDR2 YFSETQ. This CDR3 is CASSFGLLDQETQYF. In DNA form, the CDR3 reads TGCGCCAGCAGCTTCGGTCTATTGGACCAAGAGACCCAGTACTTC.

This rearrangement joins TRBV13 to TRBJ2-7; D ambiguous. Germline V CDR1 and CDR2: PRHDT, FYEKMQ (reference sequence). This CDR3 spans 15 amino acids. V lost 5 bases and J lost 0, with 14 bases in between. This CDR3 is CASSDSRAGSYEQYF. CDR3 bases: TGTGCCAGCAGCGACTCCCGGGCAGGCTCCTACGAGCAGTACTTC.

The chain carries TRBV4-3 and TRBJ1-2; no clear D gene. Germline V lookup: CDR1 LGHNA, CDR2 YSLEER. CDR3 length: 15 residues. V shed 0 bases and J shed 5 bases, with 13 bases lying between them. DNA for the CDR3: TGCGCCAGCAGCCAAGATATTCGGCAGCTTTATGGCTACACCTTC. Translated, it gives CASSQDIRQLYGYTF.

This clone has only a few counts. This chain uses TRBV7-9 with TRBJ1-4; tentative D call: TRBD1 (5 bases). The CDR3 sequence is 18 residues long. Trimming stripped 5 bases from V and 1 base from J, with 20 bases between. Germline loops: CDR1 SEHNR, CDR2 FQNEAQ (reference sequence). CDR3 DNA sequence: TGTGCCAGCAGCGCCCGGGACGTCCGGCAGCTAACTAATGAAAAACTGTTTTTT. Amino acid sequence: CASSARDVRQLTNEKLFF.

This sequence joins TRBV28 and TRBJ1-1; TRBD1 agrees at 9 bases. Germline V lookup: CDR1 MDHEN, CDR2 SYDVKM. The CDR3 totals 11 residues. V trimming: 5 bases; J trimming: 12 bases; junction bases outside the gene matches: 4. The CDR3 nucleotides read TGTGCCAGCAGTCGAGGGACAGGGACTTTCTTT. As protein: CASSRGTGTFF.

The rearrangement links TRBV5-6 to TRBJ2-3; 12 nucleotides agree with TRBD2. The length of the CDR3 is 16 residues. The junction had 2 bases not matched to a gene; V was cut back by 3 bases and J by 0 bases. Per the germline V gene, CDR1 is SGHDT and CDR2 is YYEEEE. CDR3 in amino acids: CASSSLAGGSTDTQYF. In nucleotides, the CDR3 is TGTGCCAGCAGCTCCCTAGCGGGGGGGAGCACAGATACGCAGTATTTT.

A few counts support this clone. V and J are TRBV5-1 and TRBJ2-6; TRBD1 matches 7 bases. The J segment lost 0 bases and the V segment lost 3 bases, leaving 6 bases of the junction unmatched. The CDR3 runs to 17 residues. Germline assignment: CDR1 SGHRS and CDR2 YFSETQ. CDR3 loop: CASSWTGDSSGANVLTF. In DNA form, the CDR3 reads TGCGCCAGCAGCTGGACAGGCGATAGCTCTGGGGCCAACGTCCTGACTTTC.

The V call is TRBV7-8, the J call TRBJ1-5, with a tentative D call TRBD1 (5 bases). The CDR3 has 16 amino acids. The V end was cut by 0 bases, the J end by 1 base, with 10 bases between. Germline CDR1 is SGHVS and CDR2 is FQNEAQ. The CDR3 is CASSLAGRASNQPQHF. The CDR3 DNA is TGTGCCAGCAGCTTAGCGGGCAGGGCGAGCAATCAGCCCCAGCATTTT. Full variable domain (outside the CDR3, taken from reference TRBV7-8 and TRBJ1-5): GAGVSQSPRYKVAKRGQDVALRCDPISGHVSLFWYQQALGQGPEFLTYFQNEAQLDKSGLPSDRFFAERPEGSVSTLKIQRTQQEDSAVYLCASSLAGRASNQPQHFGDGTRLSIL.

The rearrangement uses TRBV9 and TRBJ2-7; TRBD2 agrees at 11 bases. The germline CDR1 and CDR2 sequences are SGDLS and YYNGEE. Losses at the gene ends were 4 bases for V and 3 bases for J; bases not matched to a gene: 6. CDR3 length equals 15 residues. CDR3 protein: CASSPGTSGRYEQYF. DNA for the CDR3: TGTGCCAGCAGCCCAGGGACTAGCGGACGCTACGAGCAGTACTTC.

The genes are TRBV7-6 and TRBJ2-1; 10 bases map to TRBD2. V gave up 3 bases and J gave up 0 bases; unmatched junction bases: 8. This CDR3 has 18 residues. Germline V CDR1 and CDR2: SGHVS, FNYEAQ. This CDR3 is CASSFYLAGEFSYNEQFF. In DNA form, the CDR3 reads TGTGCCAGCAGCTTCTATCTAGCGGGAGAGTTCTCCTACAATGAGCAGTTCTTC.

The CDR3 loop reads CASTQDTDTQYF. CDR3 nucleotide sequence: TGTGCCAGTACCCAGGACACAGATACGCAGTATTTT. The chain is built from TRBV19 and TRBJ2-3; D ambiguous. Germline CDR1 LNHDA, CDR2 SQIVND (reference sequence). Trimming shortened V by 7 bases and J by 2 bases, and 7 bases separated the two germline ends. This CDR3 has 12 residues.

V usage is TRBV18 and J usage is TRBJ2-6; D is perhaps TRBD1 (5 bases). The germline gives CDR1 KGHSH, CDR2 LQKENI. There are 18 residues in the CDR3. Trimming cost V 2 bases and J 0 bases, with 14 bases left between them. CDR3 loop: CASSPGAGELSGANVLTF. The CDR3 DNA is TGTGCCAGCTCACCAGGGGCCGGAGAACTCTCTGGGGCCAACGTCCTGACTTTC.

The gene calls are TRBV6-1 and TRBJ1-5; 7 bases line up with TRBD1. The germline V gene has CDR1 MNHNS and CDR2 SASEGT. The trim removed 4 bases at V and 9 bases at J, leaving 6 bases unmatched. The CDR3 is made up of 13 amino acids. This CDR3 is CASSADRVGPQHF. DNA of the CDR3: TGTGCCAGCAGTGCTGACAGGGTCGGGCCCCAGCATTTT.

The gene calls are TRBV7-2 and TRBJ2-5; a weak D match, TRBD1 (5 bases). Germline CDR1 SGHTA, CDR2 FQGNSA. Trimming left V 1 base short and J 5 bases short, with 14 bases between. This CDR3 has 15 amino acids. CDR3 amino acids: CASSLEWGAGETQYF. CDR3 in DNA: TGTGCCAGCAGCTTAGAATGGGGCGCAGGGGAGACCCAGTACTTC.

This sequence joins TRBV30 and TRBJ2-7; 12 bases match TRBD2. CDR3 length: 16 amino acids. Germline V gives CDR1 GTSNPN, CDR2 SVGIG (reference sequence). J was trimmed by 3 bases and V by 2 bases; bases with no gene match: 8. The CDR3 bases are TGTGCCTGGAGTCACCTAGCGGGAGGGATCGTCTACGAGCAGTACTTC. Protein: CAWSHLAGGIVYEQYF.

V usage is TRBV30 and J usage is TRBJ1-6, with TRBD1 as a possible D gene (6 bases). The V end lost 3 bases, the J end lost 6 bases, and 15 bases lay between the germline ends. The CDR3 is made up of 15 amino acids. The germline V gene has CDR1 GTSNPN and CDR2 SVGIG (reference sequence). CDR3 protein: CAWSLTGNPNSPLHF. The CDR3 region has the DNA TGTGCCTGGAGCCTCACAGGGAACCCTAATTCACCCCTCCACTTT. The complete variable domain, with remaining parts taken from reference TRBV30 and TRBJ1-6, reads SQTIHQWPATLVQPVGSPLSLECTVEGTSNPNLYWYRQAAGRGLQLLFYSVGIGQISSEVPQNLSASRPQDRQFILSSKKLLLSDSGFYLCAWSLTGNPNSPLHFGNGTRLTVT.

The table lists this clone with a count of one. The chain is built from TRBV27 and TRBJ2-7; weak D call: TRBD2 (6 bases). Germline V gene data show CDR1 as MNHEY and CDR2 as SMNVEV (reference sequence). CDR3 length: 14 residues. Trimming left V 6 bases short and J 3 bases short, with 15 bases between. In DNA, the CDR3 is TGTGCCAGCAGCCCGACTAGTCTCTTCTACGAGCAGTACTTC. Translation gives CASSPTSLFYEQYF.

The chain is built from TRBV13 and TRBJ2-1; D is uncertain. Germline assignment: CDR1 PRHDT and CDR2 FYEKMQ (reference sequence). CDR3 size: 15 residues. V was shortened by 7 bases and J by 5 bases, with 18 bases between the two germline ends. The CDR3 DNA reads TGTGCCAGCACCCATTGGACCCCGCAGCACAATGAGCAGTTCTTC. Its protein is CASTHWTPQHNEQFF.

The CDR3 sequence: CASSLTSGAYNEQFF. The DNA of the CDR3 is TGCGCCAGCAGCCTCACTAGCGGGGCCTACAATGAGCAGTTCTTC. V is TRBV5-1 and J is TRBJ2-1, with 10 bases identical to TRBD2. The CDR3 is made up of 15 amino acids. With 4 bases clipped from V and 2 bases from J, the junction kept 3 bases outside the gene matches. Germline V gene sequence: CDR1 SGHRS, CDR2 YFSETQ.